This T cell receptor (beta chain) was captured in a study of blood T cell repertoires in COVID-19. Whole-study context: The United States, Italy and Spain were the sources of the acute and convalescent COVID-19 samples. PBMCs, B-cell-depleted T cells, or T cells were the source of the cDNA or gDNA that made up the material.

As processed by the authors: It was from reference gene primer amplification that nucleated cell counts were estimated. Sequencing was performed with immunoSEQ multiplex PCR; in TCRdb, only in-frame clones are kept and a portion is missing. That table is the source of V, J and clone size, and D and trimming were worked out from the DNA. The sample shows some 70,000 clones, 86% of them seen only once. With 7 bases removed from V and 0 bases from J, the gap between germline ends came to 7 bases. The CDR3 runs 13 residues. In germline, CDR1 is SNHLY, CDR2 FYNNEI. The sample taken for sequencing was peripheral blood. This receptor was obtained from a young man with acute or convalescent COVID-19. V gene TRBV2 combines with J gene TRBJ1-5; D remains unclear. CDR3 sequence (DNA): TGTGCCAGCACTCGGTATAGCAATCAGCCCCAGCATTTT. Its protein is CASTRYSNQPQHF.